This T cell receptor beta chain was retrieved from a study of CD8 T cells in ankylosing spondylitis. General study points: The study identified a TCR beta motif of roughly eight highly homologous variants that appeared characteristic of ankylosing spondylitis blood. A number of the motif variants had already been described in reactive arthritis synovial fluid and blood. According to the report, clones linked to the disease were significantly enriched in matched synovial fluid samples taken from ankylosing spondylitis patients.

Quantitative 5'-RACE with molecular barcodes generated TCR beta libraries. A single record per CDR3 protein comes from TCRdb applying MiXCR to the 5' RACE reads. This table has around 300,000 distinct CDR3 sequences, more than 20% appearing once. A note on this clonotype: The antigen is not known.

The sample comprised blood, either unsorted or a sorted T cell fraction (not recorded which). This sequence originates from a female donor with ankylosing spondylitis or in good health (not recorded which).

In DNA form, the CDR3 reads TGTGCCACCAGCAGAGACCTAGCGGGATTTGTTGAGCAGTTCTTC. Its protein is CATSRDLAGFVEQFF. V usage is TRBV15 and J usage is TRBJ2-1, with 9 nucleotides matching TRBD2. The CDR3 has 15 amino acids. Per germline, CDR1 LNHNV and CDR2 YYDKDF (reference sequence). Trimming took 0 bases from V and 9 from J; bases not matched to a gene: 6.